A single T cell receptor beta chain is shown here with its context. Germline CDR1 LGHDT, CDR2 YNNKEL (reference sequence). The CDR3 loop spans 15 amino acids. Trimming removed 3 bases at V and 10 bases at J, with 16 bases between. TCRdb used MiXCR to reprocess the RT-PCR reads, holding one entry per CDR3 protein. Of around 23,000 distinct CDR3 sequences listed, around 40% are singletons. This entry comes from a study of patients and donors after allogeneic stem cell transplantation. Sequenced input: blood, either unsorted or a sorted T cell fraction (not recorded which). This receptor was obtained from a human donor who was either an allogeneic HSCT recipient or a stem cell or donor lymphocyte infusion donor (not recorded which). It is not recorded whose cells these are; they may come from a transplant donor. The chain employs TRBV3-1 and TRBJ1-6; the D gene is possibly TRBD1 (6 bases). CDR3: CASSQRQAAGSPLHF. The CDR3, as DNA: TGTGCCAGCAGCCAGAGACAGGCAGCAGGGTCACCCCTCCACTTT.